This TCR beta chain was captured in a study of regulatory T cells in long-lasting Graves disease (dated by TCRdb to the early 2020s). Notes on the research overall: To count as having persistent Graves' disease, a patient had to have received antithyroid drug treatment for over 5 years with TSH receptor autoantibodies remaining persistently positive. TCR sequencing covered about 13 persistent and about 20 newly diagnosed Graves' disease patients, some 35 samples in total. The study took place in China and was registered as a clinical trial. Patients with persistent Graves' disease were compared with patients with newly diagnosed Graves' disease using TCR sequencing and RNA sequencing of peripheral blood. Persistent Graves' disease patients in the clinical cohort had taken antithyroid drugs for approximately ten years on average. Study-wide conclusions, independent of this receptor: Compared with newly diagnosed patients, persistent Graves' disease patients had lower TCR Shannon entropy and fewer highly expanded clones, which suggests clonal expansion. Persistent disease showed preferential use of TRBV28, TRBJ1-2 and TRBJ2-5, whereas newly diagnosed disease favored TRBV20-1 and TRBJ2-1. The authors acknowledged the small sample size as a limitation that may reduce accuracy. Sequencing and analysis were limited to the TCR beta chain. Persistent patients shared more public clonotypes among themselves (2,741) than newly diagnosed patients did (approximately 870). Peripheral blood alone was examined, since thyroid tissue, which constituted the primary lesion, could not be accessed.

The intended sense of this specimen's time point label: persistent/refractory GD, antithyroid drugs over 5 years with positive TRAb. For both TCR sequencing and RNA sequencing, RNA was extracted from PBMCs using TRIzol. Graves' disease was diagnosed according to American Thyroid Association guidelines. Patients for the study were recruited at an endocrinology department in Xi'an, China. Each patient gave 8.5 to 9.5 milliliters of peripheral blood, collected in an EDTA anticoagulant tube. Ficoll Paque Plus density gradient separation was used to isolate PBMCs, and no additional T cell sorting was done. An Agilent 2100 Bioanalyzer and agarose gel were used to check RNA quality, and a NanoDrop 2000 was used to measure RNA concentration. The germline V gene encodes CDR1 MNHEY and CDR2 SMNVEV (reference sequence). V gives up 0 bases and J gives up 4 bases, and the segment between their germline ends measures 15 bases. The CDR3 starts with the cysteine, ends with the phenylalanine, and has 16 residues. This entry keeps only the CDR3 DNA: 48 bases, framed from base 1.

The library was generated by multiplex PCR. The listed sequencing device is Illumina HiSeq 4000. TCR beta libraries were built with iRepertoire HTBI primers and Arm-PCR amplification of CDR3 regions. PCR products were gel purified before sequencing. The original methods were these. Gene usage analysis of CDR3 amino acid clonotypes relied on the 55 to 80 TRBV and around 14 TRBJ segments identified across samples. COPE and FqMerger were used to merge the filtered high-quality paired reads into contigs. BLAST was used to align contigs to IMGT TRBV, TRBD and TRBJ reference genes, and CDR3 was defined according to IMGT. Clonotypes above 0.1% frequency were classified as highly expanded clones. Shannon entropy was used to measure repertoire diversity, and the Gini coefficient was used to measure V-J evenness. Clonotypes shared by more than one individual were considered public. TCRdb took the public reads, trimmed them with fastp at Q25, ran MiXCR for clone calling and kept in-frame beta chains. Rows with a matching CDR3 protein are joined into one entry that keeps the most common DNA and genes. TCRdb's processing, not the authors', yielded these V and J calls. In all, the sample holds around 340,000 distinct CDR3 sequences, and around 20% of those were seen once. The top ten constitute 29% of the sample.

This clonotype was detected a few times. Its antigen is currently not known. Per-nucleotide qualities are absent, and no much larger clonotype sits a single base away. Sequenced material: peripheral blood mononuclear cells (PBMCs), taken when the disease was refractory, from a patient treated with antithyroid drugs. The sequence was collected from a female donor with Graves disease. This chain is built from TRBV27 and TRBJ1-2; the best D guess is TRBD1, with 5 bases matching. The CDR3 corresponds to CASSLSSAGLGYGYTF. The nucleotide sequence is TGTGCCAGCAGTTTATCCTCGGCGGGACTGGGCTATGGCTACACCTTC.